A selection of T cell receptor beta chains follows, all from one sample in a study of blood T cell repertoires in COVID-19. Clones were read by immunoSEQ multiplex PCR, and TCRdb kept only the in-frame ones, dropping some. The sample consists of 75,000 to 95,000 clones, 75% to 85% of them appearing once. The source material was peripheral blood. These receptors were taken from a woman aged 40 to 50 with active or convalescent COVID-19. CDR3s include the opening cysteine and the closing phenylalanine or tryptophan. Fields, in order: D gene, clone size, V gene, CDR3 length, J gene, CDR3 DNA, CDR3 protein. The D gene is left open where the match is weak. Not all rows give a size; the values are once, few, many and, for expanded clones, a class.

.,few,TRBV24-1,19,TRBJ2-2,TGTGCCACCAGTGATTTAGGGGGGGGCAGGGTCCCCTACACCGGGGAGCTGTTTTTT,CATSDLGGGRVPYTGELFF
TRBD1,.,TRBV10-3,14,TRBJ1-2,TGTGCCATCACCCCGGGACAGGAGGTCCGTGGCTACACCTTC,CAITPGQEVRGYTF
.,once,TRBV5-1,17,TRBJ1-6,TGCGCCAGCAGCCCGAGTTCCGGACAACGGGTTAATTCACCCCTCCACTTT,CASSPSSGQRVNSPLHF
.,.,TRBV19,13,TRBJ2-7,TGTGCCAGTAGTCCGCCCAGTGTCCACGAGCAGTACTTC,CASSPPSVHEQYF
.,.,TRBV23-1,17,TRBJ2-1,TGCGCCAGCAGCCCTCACCCGAACCCAACGGTTGTGGATGAGCAGTTCTTC,CASSPHPNPTVVDEQFF
TRBD1,.,TRBV6-2/TRBV6-3,16,TRBJ1-6,TGTGCCAGCAGTTACAGGGGGCCCGCCTATAATTCACCCCTCCACTTT,CASSYRGPAYNSPLHF
TRBD2,.,TRBV18,15,TRBJ2-2,TGTGCCAGCTCGCTTACTAGCGTATCCACCGGGGAGCTGTTTTTT,CASSLTSVSTGELFF
.,once,TRBV25-1,11,TRBJ1-2,TGTGCCAGCAGCAGGGGCTATGGCTACACCTTC,CASSRGYGYTF
.,.,TRBV9,16,TRBJ2-2,TGTGCCAGCACCCTGCGGGGCGTCGAAAACACCGGGGAGCTGTTTTTT,CASTLRGVENTGELFF
TRBD2,.,TRBV18,18,TRBJ2-3,TGTGCCAGCTCAACAATCCCGCCGGGACTAGGACCCACGAATACGCAGTATTTT,CASSTIPPGLGPTNTQYF
.,.,TRBV4-3,15,TRBJ1-5,TGCGCCAGCAGCCAAGATCCAGGGTACAATCAGCCCCAGCATTTT,CASSQDPGYNQPQHF